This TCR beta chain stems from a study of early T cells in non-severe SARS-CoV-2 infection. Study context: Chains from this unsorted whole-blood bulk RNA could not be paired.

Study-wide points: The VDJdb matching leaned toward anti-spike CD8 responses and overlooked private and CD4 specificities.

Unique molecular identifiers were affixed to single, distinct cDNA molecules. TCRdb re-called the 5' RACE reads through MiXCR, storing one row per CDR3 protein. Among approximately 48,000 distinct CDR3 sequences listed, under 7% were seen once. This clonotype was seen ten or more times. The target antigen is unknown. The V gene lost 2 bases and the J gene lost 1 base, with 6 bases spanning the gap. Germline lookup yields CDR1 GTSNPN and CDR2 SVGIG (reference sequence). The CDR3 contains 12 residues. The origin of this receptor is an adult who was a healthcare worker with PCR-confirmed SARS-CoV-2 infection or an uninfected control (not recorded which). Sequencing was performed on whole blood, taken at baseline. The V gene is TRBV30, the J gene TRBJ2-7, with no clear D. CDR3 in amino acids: CAWSQISYEQYF. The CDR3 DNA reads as TGTGCCTGGAGTCAGATTTCCTACGAGCAGTACTTC.